This T cell receptor beta chain was sequenced during a study of T cells after yellow fever vaccination. Broader study findings: A small proportion of clonotypes was detected in both the CD4 and CD8 compartments. On re-exposure, the response was weaker but peaked faster, at day 5 versus 15.

Germline CDR1 is SNHLY and CDR2 is FYNNEI. This CDR3 contains 15 residues. Trimming cost V 6 bases and J 5 bases, with 19 bases left between them. TCRdb used MiXCR to reprocess the 5' RACE reads, holding one entry per CDR3 protein. Of about 200,000 distinct CDR3 sequences listed, more than 3% were seen once; the top ten hold 2.5% to 3.5%. In this sample, this clonotype turned up a few times. What it binds is unknown. The V and J genes are TRBV2 and TRBJ1-1; D gene ambiguous. Sequencing used CD4+ T cells sorted from PBMCs, obtained 10 days after the yellow fever booster vaccination. This clonotype originated in a young man who received the YFV17D yellow fever vaccine. This chain's CDR3 is CASRISAAGETEAFF. The CDR3 DNA sequence: TGTGCCAGCAGAATTTCCGCGGCCGGGGAGACTGAAGCTTTCTTT. The full variable domain, with the rest looked up from reference TRBV2 and TRBJ1-1, is EPEVTQTPSHQVTQMGQEVILRCVPISNHLYFYWYRQILGQKVEFLVSFYNNEISEKSEIFDDQFSVERPDGSNFTLKIRSTKLEDSAMYFCASRISAAGETEAFFGQGTRLTVV.